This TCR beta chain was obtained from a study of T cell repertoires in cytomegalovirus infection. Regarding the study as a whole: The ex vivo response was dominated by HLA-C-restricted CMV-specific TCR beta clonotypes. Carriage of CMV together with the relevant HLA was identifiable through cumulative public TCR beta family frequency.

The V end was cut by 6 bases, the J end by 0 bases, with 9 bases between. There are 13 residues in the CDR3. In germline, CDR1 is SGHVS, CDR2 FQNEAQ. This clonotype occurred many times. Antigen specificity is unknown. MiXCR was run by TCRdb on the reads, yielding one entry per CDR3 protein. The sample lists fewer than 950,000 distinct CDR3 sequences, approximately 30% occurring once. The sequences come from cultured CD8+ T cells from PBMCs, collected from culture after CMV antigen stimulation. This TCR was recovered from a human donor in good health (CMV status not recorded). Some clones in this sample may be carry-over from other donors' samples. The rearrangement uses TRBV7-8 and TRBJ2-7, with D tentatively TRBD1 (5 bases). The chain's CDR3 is CASRPTGSYEQYF. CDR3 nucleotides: TGTGCCAGCAGACCAACAGGCTCCTACGAGCAGTACTTC.